This T cell receptor (beta chain) was sequenced during a study of T cell clones after liver transplantation. Whole-study context: In this trial, immunosuppression withdrawal was attempted within 2 years of liver transplant.

Profiling relied on immunoSEQ multiplex PCR, and the TCRdb table lists in-frame clones only, not all of them. The table shows about 51,000 clones, with 70% to 90% occurring only once. The V segment lost 3 bases and the J segment 4 bases; nucleotides outside the gene matches: 5. This CDR3 has 15 residues. CDR1 and CDR2 (germline): MNHEY, SMNVEV (reference sequence). This chain joins TRBV27 and TRBJ2-2, with 7 bases matching TRBD2. The sequenced sample was CD8+ T cells from blood, obtained 12 months after liver transplant. The receptor was isolated from a human patient who received a liver transplant. Certain T cells may be donor cells from the graft. The CDR3 reads CASSFSGRGTGELFF. The CDR3 DNA reads as TGTGCCAGCAGTTTTTCAGGGAGGGGCACCGGGGAGCTGTTTTTT.